The 20 T cell receptor beta chains in this list originate from one sample, sequenced in a study of PD-1 blockade in classical Hodgkin lymphoma. Assay: immunoSEQ multiplex PCR; the TCRdb copy retains only in-frame clones and omits some. The table lists approximately 13,000 clones, about 80% of them singletons, with nearly 25% in the top ten. Every patient was affected by relapse after autologous stem cell transplantation, while exposure to brentuximab vedotin was not uniform. Specimen: peripheral blood mononuclear cells (PBMCs), collected at baseline. Receptors were obtained from a human donor with classical Hodgkin lymphoma.

The genes are TRBV5-1 and TRBJ1-2; D not certain. This CDR3 is built from 12 residues. Per germline, CDR1 SGHRS and CDR2 YFSETQ. Trimming cost V 0 bases and J 8 bases, with 8 bases left between them. The CDR3 DNA sequence: TGCGCCAGCAGCTTGGGACGTGAGGGCTACACCTTC. Encoded protein: CASSLGREGYTF.

The rearrangement links TRBV6-5 to TRBJ2-4, with D unresolved. CDR3 length: 15 residues. Trimming cost V 5 bases and J 0 bases, with 11 bases left between them. CDR1 and CDR2 (germline): MNHEY, SVGAGI. The DNA of the CDR3 is TGTGCCAGCAGTGGTGGGCAATTAGCCAAAAACATTCAGTACTTC. Translating gives CASSGGQLAKNIQYF.

The rearrangement joins TRBV27 to TRBJ1-1, with D perhaps TRBD1 (6 bases). V gave up 5 bases and J gave up 12 bases, with 19 bases separating them. The CDR3 runs to 13 residues. The germline gives CDR1 MNHEY, CDR2 SMNVEV (reference sequence). The CDR3 bases are TGTGCCAGCAGTCCAGACTACGGGACAAGACCTTTCTTT. Translating gives CASSPDYGTRPFF.

The chain has TRBV2 and TRBJ1-1; 7 bases map to TRBD1. V gave up 5 bases and J gave up 1 base; unmatched junction bases: 4. The CDR3 has 14 amino acids. Germline V CDR1 and CDR2: SNHLY, FYNNEI. This CDR3 reads CASSLQGTNTEAFF. For the CDR3, the DNA is TGTGCCAGCAGTCTACAGGGGACGAACACTGAAGCTTTCTTT. Combining the CDR3 with reference TRBV2 and TRBJ1-1 gives the whole variable domain EPEVTQTPSHQVTQMGQEVILRCVPISNHLYFYWYRQILGQKVEFLVSFYNNEISEKSEIFDDQFSVERPDGSNFTLKIRSTKLEDSAMYFCASSLQGTNTEAFFGQGTRLTVV.

This sequence joins TRBV19 and TRBJ1-5; 9 bases map to TRBD1. The germline gives CDR1 LNHDA, CDR2 SQIVND (reference sequence). This CDR3 is 13 amino acids long. V lost 10 bases, J lost 3 bases, and 4 bases stayed unmatched. The CDR3 spells CATGTGYNQPQHF. In nucleotides, the CDR3 is TGTGCCACCGGGACAGGGTACAATCAGCCCCAGCATTTT.

Written as DNA, the CDR3 is TGTGCCAGCAGCGCTCTACCAGGGGGAGGATCTCTGTTTTTT. It yields the protein CASSALPGGGSLFF. The chain combines TRBV5-8 with TRBJ2-2; TRBD1 might be the D (7 bases). The CDR3 length is 14 residues. Germline V lookup: CDR1 SGHTS, CDR2 YDEGEE. With 4 bases removed from V and 14 bases from J, the gap between germline ends came to 21 bases. The full variable domain, in which reference TRBV5-8 and TRBJ2-2 provide the parts outside the CDR3, is EAGVTQSPTHLIKTRGQQATLRCSPISGHTSVYWYQQALGLGLQFLLWYDEGEERNRGNFPPRFSGRQFPNYSSELNVNALELEDSALYLCASSALPGGGSLFFGEGSRLTVL.

This sequence joins TRBV5-5 and TRBJ1-2; D not resolved. The germline CDR1 and CDR2 sequences are SGHKS and YYEKEE (reference sequence). CDR3 length: 15 residues. V was trimmed by 4 bases and J by 3 bases, leaving 16 bases between them. The CDR3 DNA is TGTGCCAGCAGCCTACCCACCGGGGTCGACTATGGCTACACCTTC. Protein sequence: CASSLPTGVDYGYTF. Full variable domain (missing parts from reference TRBV5-5 and TRBJ1-2): DAGVTQSPTHLIKTRGQQVTLRCSPISGHKSVSWYQQVLGQGPQFIFQYYEKEERGRGNFPDRFSARQFPNYSSELNVNALLLGDSALYLCASSLPTGVDYGYTFGSGTRLTVV.

The chain combines TRBV5-1 with TRBJ2-7; 10 bases line up with TRBD2. Trimming removed 2 bases from V and 6 bases from J; junction bases left unmatched: 5. The germline V gene has CDR1 SGHRS and CDR2 YFSETQ. The length of the CDR3 is 14 residues. CDR3 residues: CASSFSGGASEQYF. As DNA, the CDR3 is TGCGCCAGCAGCTTCAGCGGGGGGGCATCCGAGCAGTACTTC. The variable domain in full, completed from reference TRBV5-1 and TRBJ2-7, reads KAGVTQTPRYLIKTRGQQVTLSCSPISGHRSVSWYQQTPGQGLQFLFEYFSETQRNKGNFPGRFSGRQFSNSRSEMNVSTLELGDSALYLCASSFSGGASEQYFGPGTRLTVT.

The genes are TRBV18 and TRBJ2-3; 7 bases are shared with TRBD2. Per germline, CDR1 KGHSH and CDR2 LQKENI. Germline trimming cut 1 base from V and 0 bases from J; bases unmatched to any gene: 4. The CDR3 has 16 residues. CDR3 sequence: CASSPLRGLSTDTQYF. CDR3 sequence (DNA): TGTGCCAGCTCACCACTGCGGGGGTTAAGCACAGATACGCAGTATTTT. Based on the CDR3 plus reference TRBV18 and TRBJ2-3, the full variable domain is NAGVMQNPRHLVRRRGQEARLRCSPMKGHSHVYWYRQLPEEGLKFMVYLQKENIIDESGMPKERFSAEFPKEGPSILRIQQVVRGDSAAYFCASSPLRGLSTDTQYFGPGTRLTVL.

This chain links TRBV5-1 with TRBJ2-5; TRBD1 might be the D (6 bases). Germline V gives CDR1 SGHRS, CDR2 YFSETQ. The CDR3 covers 14 residues. V was trimmed by 2 bases and J by 4 bases, leaving 12 bases between them. In nucleotides, the CDR3 is TGCGCCAGCAGCTTCCAGGGGATTTCAGAGACCCAGTACTTC. Translated, it gives CASSFQGISETQYF.

The CDR3 is CASRKGDGAKNIQYF. DNA for the CDR3: TGTGCCAGCAGAAAAGGGGACGGAGCCAAAAACATTCAGTACTTC. The chain links TRBV27 to TRBJ2-4; D is possibly TRBD1 or TRBD2 (5 bases each). Germline V CDR1 and CDR2: MNHEY, SMNVEV (reference sequence). V was cut by 6 bases and J by 0 bases, with 12 bases left in between. The CDR3 sequence is 15 residues long.

To note about this clone: Other DNA sequences in this sample translate to the same CDR3. The chain is built from TRBV7-2 and TRBJ2-7; D unresolved. CDR1 is SGHTA, CDR2 FQGNSA, per germline. This CDR3 is built from 15 residues. Trimming took 2 bases from V and 5 from J, leaving 16 bases between them. The CDR3 sequence: CASSLLPGAGDEQYF. CDR3 nucleotides: TGTGCCAGCAGCTTATTGCCGGGCGCAGGTGACGAGCAGTACTTC.

This clone was seen only once. The chain has TRBV28 and TRBJ1-1; 7 bases map to TRBD1. CDR3 size: 19 residues. Germline lookup yields CDR1 MDHEN and CDR2 SYDVKM. J gave up 0 bases and V 1 base, and 14 bases lay outside the gene matches. The CDR3 here is CASSLFLGGQDMMNTEAFF. Written as DNA, the CDR3 is TGTGCCAGCAGTTTATTTCTAGGTGGACAGGATATGATGAACACTGAAGCTTTCTTT.

The rearrangement uses TRBV14 and TRBJ2-3, with 13 bases aligning to TRBD2. CDR3 length: 15 residues. Germline trimming cut 3 bases from V and 6 bases from J; bases unmatched to any gene: 3. From germline, CDR1 is SGHDN and CDR2 FVKESK. CDR3 in amino acids: CASSQGLAGTDTQYF. The CDR3 nucleotides read TGTGCCAGCAGCCAGGGACTAGCGGGGACGGATACGCAGTATTTT.

This chain connects TRBV5-1 to TRBJ2-5, with D unclear. CDR1 SGHRS and CDR2 YFSETQ come from the germline V gene. V was shortened by 1 base and J by 5 bases, with 9 bases between the two germline ends. The CDR3 covers 13 residues. The CDR3 here is CASSLIGSETQYF. CDR3 coding DNA: TGCGCCAGCAGCTTGATAGGGTCCGAGACCCAGTACTTC.

V gene TRBV5-6 combines with J gene TRBJ2-5; D is uncertain. Trimming took 4 bases from V and 2 from J, leaving 9 bases between them. CDR3 length equals 13 residues. Germline V gene data show CDR1 as SGHDT and CDR2 as YYEEEE. The CDR3 DNA follows: TGTGCCAGCAGCGTCCCATTTCAAGAGACCCAGTACTTC. Residues: CASSVPFQETQYF.

The J gene is TRBJ1-1, the V gene TRBV5-1; 9 bases agree with TRBD1. The CDR3 runs 13 residues. CDR1 and CDR2 from the germline V gene are SGHRS and YFSETQ. V lost 4 bases, J lost 11 bases, and 9 bases stayed unmatched. As DNA, the CDR3 is TGCGCCAGCAGCCCGGGACAGGGTCCCGGTGCTTTCTTT. Protein: CASSPGQGPGAFF.

The chain uses TRBV4-1 and TRBJ2-7; 13 nucleotides match TRBD2. Losses at the gene ends were 6 bases for V and 2 bases for J; bases not matched to a gene: 13. Germline CDR1 reads MGHRA; CDR2 reads YSYEKL. The CDR3 runs 18 residues. CDR3 loop: CASRRTSGGANQAYEQYF. CDR3 coding DNA: TGCGCCAGCAGACGGACTAGCGGGGGAGCTAACCAGGCCTACGAGCAGTACTTC.

This clone was seen only a few times. V gene TRBV25-1 combines with J gene TRBJ1-2, with D unclear. Deletions cut 4 bases from V and 6 bases from J, with 15 bases between. The CDR3 sequence is 14 residues long. CDR1 is MGHDK and CDR2 is SYGVNS in the germline V gene. The CDR3 DNA follows: TGTGCCAGCAGTGGTCTGCCGGACGTCCATGGCTACACCTTC. This encodes CASSGLPDVHGYTF.

J is TRBJ2-5 and V is TRBV4-2; 10 bases agree with TRBD2. V lost 1 base to trimming and J lost 0 bases; unmatched junction nucleotides: 5. Germline V CDR1 and CDR2: LGHNA, YNFKEQ. This CDR3 is built from 17 residues. The CDR3 region is CASSQGSSGGYQETQYF. The CDR3 DNA follows: TGTGCCAGCAGCCAAGGTAGTAGCGGGGGGTACCAAGAGACCCAGTACTTC.